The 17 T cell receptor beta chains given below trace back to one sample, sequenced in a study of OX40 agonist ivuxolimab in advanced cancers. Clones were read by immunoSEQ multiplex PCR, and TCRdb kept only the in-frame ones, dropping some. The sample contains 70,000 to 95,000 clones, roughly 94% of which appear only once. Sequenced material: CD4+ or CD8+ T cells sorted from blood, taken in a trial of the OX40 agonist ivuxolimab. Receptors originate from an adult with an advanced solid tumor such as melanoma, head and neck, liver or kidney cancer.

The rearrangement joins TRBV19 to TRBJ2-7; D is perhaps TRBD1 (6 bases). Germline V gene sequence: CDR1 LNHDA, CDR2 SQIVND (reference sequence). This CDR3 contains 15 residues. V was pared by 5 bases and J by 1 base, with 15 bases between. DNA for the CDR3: TGTGCCAGTAGTGCCTCGACAGGTTTTTCCTACGAGCAGTACTTC. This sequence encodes CASSASTGFSYEQYF.

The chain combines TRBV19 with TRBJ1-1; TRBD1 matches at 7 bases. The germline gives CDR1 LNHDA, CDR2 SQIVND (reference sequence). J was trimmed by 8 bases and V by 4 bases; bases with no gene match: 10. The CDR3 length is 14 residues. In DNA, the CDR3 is TGTGCCAGTAGTAAAGGGACAGCCAGTATAGAAGCTTTCTTT. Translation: CASSKGTASIEAFF.

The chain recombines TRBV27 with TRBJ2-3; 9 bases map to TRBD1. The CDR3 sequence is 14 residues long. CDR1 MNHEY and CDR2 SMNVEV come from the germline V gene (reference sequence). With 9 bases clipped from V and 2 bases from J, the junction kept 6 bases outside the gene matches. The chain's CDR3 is CASSGTGYTDTQYF. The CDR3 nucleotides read TGTGCCAGTTCCGGGACAGGGTACACAGATACGCAGTATTTT.

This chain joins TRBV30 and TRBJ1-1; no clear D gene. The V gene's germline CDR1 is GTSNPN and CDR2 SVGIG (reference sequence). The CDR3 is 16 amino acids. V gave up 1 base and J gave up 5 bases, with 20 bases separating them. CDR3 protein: CAWSGLLDPRRTEAFF. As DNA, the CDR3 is TGTGCCTGGAGTGGATTATTGGACCCCAGAAGAACTGAAGCTTTCTTT.

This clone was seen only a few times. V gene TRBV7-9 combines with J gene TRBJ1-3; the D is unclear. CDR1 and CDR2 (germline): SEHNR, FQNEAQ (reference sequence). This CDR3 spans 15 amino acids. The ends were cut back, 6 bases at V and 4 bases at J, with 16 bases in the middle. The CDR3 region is CASSLIPEFGNTIYF. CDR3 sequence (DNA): TGTGCCAGCAGTCTAATCCCTGAATTCGGAAACACCATATATTTT.

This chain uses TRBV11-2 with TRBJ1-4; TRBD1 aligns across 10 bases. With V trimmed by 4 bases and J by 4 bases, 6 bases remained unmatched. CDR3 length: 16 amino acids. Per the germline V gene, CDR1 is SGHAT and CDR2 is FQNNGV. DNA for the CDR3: TGTGCCAGCAGCTCGCCGGGACAGGGGCGTAATGAAAAACTGTTTTTT. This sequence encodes CASSSPGQGRNEKLFF.

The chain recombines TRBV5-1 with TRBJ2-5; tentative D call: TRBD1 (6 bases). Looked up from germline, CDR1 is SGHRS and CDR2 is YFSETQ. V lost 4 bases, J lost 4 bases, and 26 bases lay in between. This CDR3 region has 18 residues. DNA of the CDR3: TGCGCCAGCAGCGTCTGGTACCGGGACACCCAAGAAGGAGAGACCCAGTACTTC. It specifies CASSVWYRDTQEGETQYF. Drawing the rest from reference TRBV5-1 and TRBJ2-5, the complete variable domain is KAGVTQTPRYLIKTRGQQVTLSCSPISGHRSVSWYQQTPGQGLQFLFEYFSETQRNKGNFPGRFSGRQFSNSRSEMNVSTLELGDSALYLCASSVWYRDTQEGETQYFGPGTRLLVL.

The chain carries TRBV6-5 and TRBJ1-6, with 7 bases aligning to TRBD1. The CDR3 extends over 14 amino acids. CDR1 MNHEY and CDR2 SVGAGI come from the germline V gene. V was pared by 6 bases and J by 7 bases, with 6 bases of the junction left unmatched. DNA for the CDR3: TGTGCCAGCAGCCTACAGGGGTGGAATTCACCCCTCCACTTT. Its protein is CASSLQGWNSPLHF.

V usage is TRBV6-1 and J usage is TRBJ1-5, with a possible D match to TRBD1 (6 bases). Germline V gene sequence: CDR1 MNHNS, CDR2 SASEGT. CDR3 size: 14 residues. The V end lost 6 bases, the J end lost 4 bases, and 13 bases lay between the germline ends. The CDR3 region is CASSRKGGNQPQHF. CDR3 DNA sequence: TGTGCCAGCAGCCGAAAGGGGGGAAATCAGCCCCAGCATTTT.

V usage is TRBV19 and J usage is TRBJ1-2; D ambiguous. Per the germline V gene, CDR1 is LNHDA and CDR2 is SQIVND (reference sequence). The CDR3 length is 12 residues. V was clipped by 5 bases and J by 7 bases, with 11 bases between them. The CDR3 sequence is CASSLGSAGYTF. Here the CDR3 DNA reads TGTGCCAGTAGTTTGGGTTCTGCTGGCTACACCTTC.

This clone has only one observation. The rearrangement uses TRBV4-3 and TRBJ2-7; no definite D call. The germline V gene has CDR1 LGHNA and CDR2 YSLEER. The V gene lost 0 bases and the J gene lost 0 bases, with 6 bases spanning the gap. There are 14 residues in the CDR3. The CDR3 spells CASSQEYSSYEQYF. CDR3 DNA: TGCGCCAGCAGCCAAGAATACAGCTCCTACGAGCAGTACTTC.

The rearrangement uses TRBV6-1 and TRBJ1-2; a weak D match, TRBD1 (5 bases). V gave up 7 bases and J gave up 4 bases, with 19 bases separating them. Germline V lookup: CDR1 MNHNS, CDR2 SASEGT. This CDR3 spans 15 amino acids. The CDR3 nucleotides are TGTGCCAGCATTGAGGGGAGCCTTTTTGTCTATGGCTACACCTTC. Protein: CASIEGSLFVYGYTF.

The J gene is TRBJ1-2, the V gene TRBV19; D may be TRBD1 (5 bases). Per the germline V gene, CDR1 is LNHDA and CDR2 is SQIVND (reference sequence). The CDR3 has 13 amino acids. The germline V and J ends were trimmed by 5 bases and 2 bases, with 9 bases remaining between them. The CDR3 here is CASSPWGNYGYTF. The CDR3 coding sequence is TGTGCCAGTAGTCCCTGGGGGAACTATGGCTACACCTTC.

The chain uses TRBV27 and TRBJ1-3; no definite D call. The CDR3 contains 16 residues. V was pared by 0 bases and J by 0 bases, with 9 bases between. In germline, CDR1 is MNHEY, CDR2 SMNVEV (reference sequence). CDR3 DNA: TGTGCCAGCAGTTTATCTTCACCACTCTCTGGAAACACCATATATTTT. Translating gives CASSLSSPLSGNTIYF.

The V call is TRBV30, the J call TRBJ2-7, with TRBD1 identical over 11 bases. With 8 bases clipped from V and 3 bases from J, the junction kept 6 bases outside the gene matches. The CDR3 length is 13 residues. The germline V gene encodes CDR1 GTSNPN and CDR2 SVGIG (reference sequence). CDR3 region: CAVSGTGGYEQYF. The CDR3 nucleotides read TGTGCCGTTTCCGGGACAGGGGGCTACGAGCAGTACTTC.

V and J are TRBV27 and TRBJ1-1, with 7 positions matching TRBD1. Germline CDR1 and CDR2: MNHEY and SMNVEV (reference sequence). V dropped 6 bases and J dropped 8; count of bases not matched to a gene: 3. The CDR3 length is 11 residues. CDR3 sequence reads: CASSLGQEAFF. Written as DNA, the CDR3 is TGTGCCAGCAGCTTGGGACAGGAAGCTTTCTTT.

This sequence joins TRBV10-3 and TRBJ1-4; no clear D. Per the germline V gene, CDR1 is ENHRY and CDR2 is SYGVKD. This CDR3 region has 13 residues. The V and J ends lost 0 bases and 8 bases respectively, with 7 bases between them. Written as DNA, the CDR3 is TGTGCCATCAGTGAGTCGAGTGGGGAAAAACTGTTTTTT. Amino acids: CAISESSGEKLFF.